Given below is one T cell receptor beta chain in context. Antigen specificity is unknown. This entry is derived from a study of vaccination effects on CD4 cells after COVID-19. Study-level findings and limits: The vaccine-induced clones of healthy vaccinees included only 1 of 255 that cross-reacted with common cold coronaviruses.

This CDR3 spans 15 amino acids. Germline assignment: CDR1 KGHSH and CDR2 LQKENI. The V segment lost 0 bases and the J segment 4 bases; nucleotides outside the gene matches: 6. Sequencing was performed with immunoSEQ multiplex PCR; in TCRdb, only in-frame clones are kept and a portion is missing. Of 30,000 or so clones listed, 70% are singletons. Culture proceeded for approximately 10 days, and CD4+ T cells were then isolated. On days 3 and 7, fresh IL-2 medium replaced half the medium. Sequencing was performed on CD4+ T cells from PBMCs cultured without peptide, taken before COVID-19 vaccination. The source is a human donor who received a COVID-19 vaccine. This chain joins TRBV18 and TRBJ2-7, with 7 bases aligning to TRBD2. The DNA for the CDR3 is TGTGCCAGCTCACCACCGGCGGGAGCGGCTTACGAGCAGTACTTC. Translation: CASSPPAGAAYEQYF.